What follows are 27 T cell receptor beta chains derived from one specimen sequenced in a study of OX40 agonist ivuxolimab in advanced cancers. Libraries were prepared by immunoSEQ multiplex PCR; TCRdb keeps only in-frame clonotypes and omits some of them. The table records tens of thousands of clones, about nine tenths of them present only once. This specimen consisted of CD4+ or CD8+ T cells sorted from blood, obtained in a trial of the OX40 agonist ivuxolimab. The receptors shown here come from an adult with an advanced solid tumor such as melanoma, head and neck, liver or kidney cancer.

Here the CDR3 DNA reads TGTGCCAGCTCACCGGGTTTACAGGGGCCAGATACGCAGTATTTT. It translates to CASSPGLQGPDTQYF. The chain uses TRBV18 and TRBJ2-3; 7 nucleotides agree with TRBD1. With 3 bases clipped from V and 4 bases from J, the junction kept 7 bases outside the gene matches. Germline V gene data show CDR1 as KGHSH and CDR2 as LQKENI. The CDR3 contains 15 residues.

This chain uses TRBV5-1 with TRBJ1-4, with D perhaps TRBD1 (5 bases). The CDR3 runs 16 residues. Per germline, CDR1 SGHRS and CDR2 YFSETQ. V lost 4 bases and J lost 5, with 18 bases in between. This CDR3 reads CASSRPLGGENEKLFF. The CDR3 DNA sequence: TGCGCCAGCAGCCGGCCCTTGGGGGGGGAGAATGAAAAACTGTTTTTT.

In its sample, this clone was seen once. The CDR3 spells CASSIGAGQGFYGNQPQHF. CDR3 DNA sequence: TGTGCCAGTAGTATAGGTGCCGGACAGGGGTTTTATGGCAATCAGCCCCAGCATTTT. The V call is TRBV19, the J call TRBJ1-5; TRBD1 agrees at 9 bases. V trimming: 1 base; J trimming: 2 bases; junction bases outside the gene matches: 12. The germline V gene has CDR1 LNHDA and CDR2 SQIVND (reference sequence). The CDR3 totals 19 residues.

The rearrangement links TRBV7-6 to TRBJ2-2; D gene uncertain. Trimming removed 1 base from V and 0 bases from J, with 6 bases in between. Germline V CDR1 and CDR2: SGHVS, FNYEAQ. The CDR3 is made up of 15 amino acids. Written as DNA, the CDR3 is TGTGCCAGCAGCTTAGGATCGTCGAACACCGGGGAGCTGTTTTTT. Translating it yields CASSLGSSNTGELFF.

This clone was detected once. The V and J genes are TRBV9 and TRBJ2-2; D is unclear. V shed 9 bases and J shed 2 bases, with 11 bases lying between them. Germline assignment: CDR1 SGDLS and CDR2 YYNGEE. This CDR3 has 13 amino acids. CDR3 region: CATTTTNTGELFF. In DNA form, the CDR3 reads TGTGCCACCACCACGACTAACACCGGGGAGCTGTTTTTT. Full variable domain (remainder filled in from reference TRBV9 and TRBJ2-2): DSGVTQTPKHLITATGQRVTLRCSPRSGDLSVYWYQQSLDQGLQFLIQYYNGEERAKGNILERFSAQQFPDLHSELNLSSLELGDSALYFCATTTTNTGELFFGEGSRLTVL.

This clone was detected only once. The chain recombines TRBV30 with TRBJ2-7; D might be TRBD1 or TRBD2, each matching 5 bases. V was cut by 4 bases and J by 2 bases, with 15 bases left in between. CDR1 GTSNPN and CDR2 SVGIG come from the germline V gene (reference sequence). The CDR3 consists of 14 residues. CDR3 region: CAWNAGTSTYEQYF. The CDR3, as DNA: TGTGCCTGGAACGCCGGGACGTCGACCTACGAGCAGTACTTC.

The chain has TRBV7-7 and TRBJ2-1, with 8 bases matching TRBD2. J was trimmed by 6 bases and V by 5 bases; bases with no gene match: 3. This CDR3 has 13 residues. Germline CDR1 is SSHAT and CDR2 is FNYEAQ (reference sequence). The CDR3 DNA is TGTGCCAGCAGCCCCACTAGCGGCAATGAGCAGTTCTTC. Its translation is CASSPTSGNEQFF. Full variable domain (missing parts from reference TRBV7-7 and TRBJ2-1): GAGVSQSPRYKVTKRGQDVTLRCDPISSHATLYWYQQALGQGPEFLTYFNYEAQPDKSGLPSDRFSAERPEGSISTLTIQRTEQRDSAMYRCASSPTSGNEQFFGPGTRLTVL.

CDR3 amino acids: CASSGSQGSTNEKLFF. Here the CDR3 DNA reads TGCGCCAGCAGCGGGTCACAGGGGTCAACTAATGAAAAACTGTTTTTT. The chain employs TRBV5-1 and TRBJ1-4, with 7 bases that match TRBD1. This CDR3 region has 16 residues. The V segment lost 4 bases and the J segment 0 bases; nucleotides outside the gene matches: 6. Germline-derived CDR1 and CDR2 are SGHRS and YFSETQ.

The chain employs TRBV19 and TRBJ2-5, with D hard to call. The length of the CDR3 is 13 residues. The V end lost 3 bases, the J end lost 5 bases, and 10 bases lay between the germline ends. Germline V gives CDR1 LNHDA, CDR2 SQIVND (reference sequence). CDR3: CASSIGGSETQYF. The CDR3 bases are TGTGCCAGTAGTATTGGCGGATCTGAGACCCAGTACTTC.

The chain has TRBV6-1 and TRBJ2-5; the match to TRBD1 covers 9 bases. CDR3 size: 15 residues. V dropped 9 bases and J dropped 2; count of bases not matched to a gene: 10. Germline V gene lookup returns CDR1 MNHNS and CDR2 SASEGT. The CDR3 loop reads CARGWGQGGQETQYF. CDR3 in DNA: TGTGCCAGAGGGTGGGGACAGGGAGGGCAAGAGACCCAGTACTTC.

The table lists this clone with a count of one. The rearrangement uses TRBV2 and TRBJ1-4; D gene unclear. The CDR3 spans 14 residues. Germline V gives CDR1 SNHLY, CDR2 FYNNEI. Trimming left V 6 bases short and J 0 bases short, with 8 bases between. CDR3 protein: CASRTTATNEKLFF. DNA for the CDR3: TGTGCCAGCAGGACAACTGCAACTAATGAAAAACTGTTTTTT.

This chain links TRBV10-3 with TRBJ2-3; the D gene is possibly TRBD1 (6 bases). Trimming took 0 bases from V and 4 from J, leaving 11 bases between them. The germline V gene has CDR1 ENHRY and CDR2 SYGVKD. CDR3 length: 15 amino acids. The CDR3 bases are TGTGCCATCAGTGAGTCGTTTGGGGGCGCAGATACGCAGTATTTT. Encoded protein: CAISESFGGADTQYF.

The chain is built from TRBV27 and TRBJ2-6; 8 nucleotides line up with TRBD1. Germline lookup yields CDR1 MNHEY and CDR2 SMNVEV (reference sequence). V lost 0 bases and J lost 3; bases outside the gene matches: 10. This CDR3 contains 19 residues. The CDR3 DNA is TGTGCCAGCAGTTTATCGGTCAGGGGGCTCGGTAATGGGGCCAACGTCCTGACTTTC. It specifies CASSLSVRGLGNGANVLTF.

This chain connects TRBV9 to TRBJ1-1, with D unresolved. The CDR3 runs to 13 residues. The V end was cut by 4 bases, the J end by 0 bases, with 7 bases between. The germline CDR1 and CDR2 sequences are SGDLS and YYNGEE. The CDR3 here is CASSPHMNTEAFF. The CDR3 DNA reads as TGTGCCAGCAGCCCTCATATGAACACTGAAGCTTTCTTT.

The genes are TRBV5-1 and TRBJ2-1; the D gene is possibly TRBD2 (6 bases). This CDR3 is built from 12 residues. Per germline, CDR1 SGHRS and CDR2 YFSETQ. V dropped 4 bases and J dropped 6 bases, with 8 bases sitting between them. CDR3 protein: CASSMGGNEQFF. The CDR3 DNA reads TGCGCCAGCAGCATGGGGGGCAATGAGCAGTTCTTC.

This sequence joins TRBV28 and TRBJ1-3; D not resolved. The CDR3 loop spans 16 amino acids. The germline V gene has CDR1 MDHEN and CDR2 SYDVKM. V dropped 3 bases and J dropped 0 bases, with 12 bases sitting between them. In DNA, the CDR3 is TGTGCCAGCAGTTTTTTGAGTTTCACCTCTGGAAACACCATATATTTT. Amino acids: CASSFLSFTSGNTIYF.

The rearrangement joins TRBV5-1 to TRBJ1-6, with 10 bases that match TRBD1. Unmatched junction bases numbered 2, after V lost 4 bases and J lost 4 bases. The germline gives CDR1 SGHRS, CDR2 YFSETQ. CDR3 length: 15 amino acids. CDR3 coding DNA: TGCGCCAGCAGCAGGGGACAGGGGTATAATTCACCCCTCCACTTT. It translates to CASSRGQGYNSPLHF.

V is TRBV2 and J is TRBJ2-2; no clear D gene. Germline lookup yields CDR1 SNHLY and CDR2 FYNNEI. The CDR3 has 14 residues. Trimming shortened V by 7 bases and J by 6 bases, and 15 bases separated the two germline ends. The CDR3 sequence: CASNFRDDPGELFF. The CDR3 region has the DNA TGTGCCAGCAACTTTAGGGATGATCCCGGGGAGCTGTTTTTT.

The gene calls are TRBV5-5 and TRBJ2-5; TRBD1 matches at 9 bases. Germline assignment: CDR1 SGHKS and CDR2 YYEKEE (reference sequence). The V segment lost 4 bases and the J segment 5 bases; nucleotides outside the gene matches: 9. There are 15 residues in the CDR3. The CDR3 DNA is TGTGCCAGCAGCGCCGGGACAGGGTTACTGGAGACCCAGTACTTC. Translated: CASSAGTGLLETQYF. The complete variable domain, with remaining parts taken from reference TRBV5-5 and TRBJ2-5, reads DAGVTQSPTHLIKTRGQQVTLRCSPISGHKSVSWYQQVLGQGPQFIFQYYEKEERGRGNFPDRFSARQFPNYSSELNVNALLLGDSALYLCASSAGTGLLETQYFGPGTRLLVL.

The chain couples TRBV7-2 to TRBJ2-5; 11 nucleotides agree with TRBD2. This CDR3 region has 15 residues. V shed 5 bases, J shed 3 bases, and the junction held 5 bases outside the gene matches. In germline, CDR1 is SGHTA, CDR2 FQGNSA. In nucleotides, the CDR3 is TGTGCCAGCAGCCCCAGACTAGCGGGGAAAGAGACCCAGTACTTC. Protein product: CASSPRLAGKETQYF.

This rearrangement joins TRBV6-1 to TRBJ1-3; 7 nucleotides agree with TRBD1. The germline gives CDR1 MNHNS, CDR2 SASEGT. V was clipped by 0 bases and J by 0 bases; unmatched bases: 5. The CDR3 extends over 17 amino acids. CDR3 bases: TGTGCCAGCAGTGAAGCGGGACAGTCATACTCTGGAAACACCATATATTTT. Protein: CASSEAGQSYSGNTIYF.

The rearrangement uses TRBV7-9 and TRBJ2-2, with D tentatively TRBD1 or TRBD2 (5 bases each). In germline, CDR1 is SEHNR, CDR2 FQNEAQ (reference sequence). Trimming pared 6 bases from V and 5 bases from J, leaving 22 bases between. CDR3 size: 17 residues. The CDR3 nucleotides are TGTGCCAGCAGTTTTAATCGGGGCAGCCTGGGTACCGGGGAGCTGTTTTTT. It codes for CASSFNRGSLGTGELFF.

V usage is TRBV29-1 and J usage is TRBJ2-7, with 10 bases identical to TRBD2. The V segment lost 8 bases and the J segment 4 bases; nucleotides outside the gene matches: 11. The CDR3 spans 14 residues. Germline V CDR1 and CDR2: SQVTM, ANQGSEA. The CDR3 DNA sequence: TGCAGCTCAGAGGGACTAGCGCTCTCATACGAGCAGTACGTC. This encodes CSSEGLALSYEQYV.

In nucleotides, the CDR3 is TGTGCCAGCACAGATCCCACAGATACGCAGTATTTT. Translating gives CASTDPTDTQYF. This chain links TRBV28 with TRBJ2-3; D unclear. Germline V CDR1 and CDR2: MDHEN, SYDVKM. V was cut by 7 bases and J by 2 bases, with 7 bases left in between. The CDR3 extends over 12 amino acids.

The rearrangement joins TRBV6-1 to TRBJ1-2; D is ambiguous. The germline V gene has CDR1 MNHNS and CDR2 SASEGT. Trimming removed 8 bases from V and 2 bases from J, with 9 bases in between. CDR3 size: 12 residues. As DNA, the CDR3 is TGTGCCAGCCTGGATGTAAACTATGGCTACACCTTC. It is translated as CASLDVNYGYTF.

This chain links TRBV9 with TRBJ2-4, with 9 bases fitting TRBD1. This CDR3 comprises 16 residues. After removal of 3 bases from V and 2 bases from J, the junction contained 6 bases not matched to a gene. Germline assignment: CDR1 SGDLS and CDR2 YYNGEE. Here the CDR3 DNA reads TGTGCCAGCAGCGGAACAGGGGGCGCTTCCAAAAACATTCAGTACTTC. This encodes CASSGTGGASKNIQYF.

This chain connects TRBV6-5 to TRBJ1-5, with TRBD1 identical over 7 bases. Germline CDR1 MNHEY, CDR2 SVGAGI. The CDR3 covers 15 residues. V shed 6 bases and J 5 bases; nucleotides not matched to a gene: 10. The chain's CDR3 is CASRSLQGLYQPQHF. The DNA for the CDR3 is TGTGCCAGCAGGTCGTTACAGGGGCTTTATCAGCCCCAGCATTTT.